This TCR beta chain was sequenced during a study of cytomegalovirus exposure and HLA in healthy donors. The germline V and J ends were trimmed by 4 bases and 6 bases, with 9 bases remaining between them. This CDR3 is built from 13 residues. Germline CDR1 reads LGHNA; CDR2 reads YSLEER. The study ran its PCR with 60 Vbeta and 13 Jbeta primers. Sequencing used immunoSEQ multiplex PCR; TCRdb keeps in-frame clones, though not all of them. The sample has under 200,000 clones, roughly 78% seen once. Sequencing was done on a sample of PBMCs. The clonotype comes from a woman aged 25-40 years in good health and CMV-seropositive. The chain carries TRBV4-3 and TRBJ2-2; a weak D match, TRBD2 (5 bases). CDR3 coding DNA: TGCGCCAGCAGCCCTCCGGGGTCCGGGGAGCTGTTTTTT. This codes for CASSPPGSGELFF.